These 7 T cell receptor beta chains share one sample of origin, sequenced in a study of T cells in Graves' hyperthyroidism and ophthalmopathy. RNA transcripts provided the source from which TCR beta CDR3 regions were amplified. The study used the HTBI primer set for a first-round RT-PCR of the TCR CDR3. TCRdb fed the multiplex PCR reads into MiXCR, producing one record per CDR3 protein. The sample holds 93,000 or so distinct CDR3 sequences, 45% to 50% seen once. Sequences were obtained from blood. All receptors derive from a man aged 40-50 years with Graves' hyperthyroidism.

This clonotype was recorded many times. This rearrangement joins TRBV5-6 to TRBJ1-4; D gene unclear. This CDR3 comprises 14 residues. With 1 base removed from V and 4 bases from J, the gap between germline ends came to 8 bases. Germline loops: CDR1 SGHDT, CDR2 YYEEEE. DNA of the CDR3: TGTGCCAGCAGCTTGAGGAACCTTAATGAAAAACTGTTTTTT. This sequence encodes CASSLRNLNEKLFF.

This clonotype was found many times. The chain couples TRBV6-1 to TRBJ1-2; D is perhaps TRBD1 (6 bases). The CDR3 runs 13 residues. V was clipped by 3 bases and J by 8 bases, with 13 bases between them. CDR1 and CDR2 (germline): MNHNS, SASEGT. The CDR3 loop reads CASSDAQGSGYTF. The CDR3 bases are TGTGCCAGCAGTGATGCACAGGGTTCCGGCTACACCTTC.

The sample holds many counts of this clonotype. V gene TRBV9 combines with J gene TRBJ2-1; D may be TRBD2 (5 bases). The V end was cut by 0 bases, the J end by 8 bases, with 12 bases between. There are 14 residues in the CDR3. Germline values: CDR1 SGDLS, CDR2 YYNGEE. The CDR3 region has the DNA TGTGCCAGCAGCGTAGCAGGCGGGCGGCATGAGCAGTTCTTC. Encoded protein: CASSVAGGRHEQFF.

There are many counts of this clonotype. The chain combines TRBV6-6 with TRBJ2-3; D is ambiguous. The germline CDR1 and CDR2 sequences are MNHNY and SVGAGI (reference sequence). This CDR3 comprises 15 residues. Deletions cut 2 bases from V and 2 bases from J, with 11 bases between. The CDR3, as DNA: TGTGCCAGCAGTTACAACACCTTATACACAGATACGCAGTATTTT. Translated, it gives CASSYNTLYTDTQYF.

Worth noting for this clonotype: The junction does not match germline at one end; this may be a read error. The V call is TRBV6-5, the J call TRBJ2-1, with unresolved D. This CDR3 is 13 amino acids long. CDR1 is MNHEY and CDR2 is SVGAGI in the germline V gene. The DNA of the CDR3 is TGTGCCAGCAGGGATGGTCCGGAATATGAGCAGGTCTTC. This codes for CASRDGPEYEQVF.

This clonotype was counted many times. J is TRBJ2-1 and V is TRBV6-4; D is perhaps TRBD2 (5 bases). The germline V gene encodes CDR1 MRHNA and CDR2 SNTAGT. The CDR3 consists of 13 residues. The ends were cut back, 5 bases at V and 7 bases at J, with 12 bases in the middle. In nucleotides, the CDR3 is TGTGCCAGCAGTCTAGAGGGAACTAATGAGCAGTTCTTC. This sequence encodes CASSLEGTNEQFF.

This clonotype was detected many times. J is TRBJ2-1 and V is TRBV5-1, with D perhaps matching TRBD2 (5 bases). The CDR3 extends over 13 amino acids. V gave up 3 bases and J gave up 4 bases, with 8 bases separating them. The germline CDR1 and CDR2 sequences are SGHRS and YFSETQ. CDR3 DNA: TGCGCCAGCAGCTCGGACTTTTACAATGAGCAGTTCTTC. This translates into CASSSDFYNEQFF.